These T cell receptor beta chains were read from a single sample in a study of T cells after yellow fever vaccination. TCRdb analysed the 5' RACE reads with MiXCR anew, one entry per CDR3 protein. This sample carries approximately 110,000 distinct CDR3 sequences, 7.4% of them seen once, and the ten largest clones take nearly 2.5%. Sequencing used CD4+ T cells sorted from PBMCs, obtained 10 days after the first yellow fever vaccination. All receptors derive from a man younger than 30 who received the YFV17D yellow fever vaccine. Both conserved end residues are part of each CDR3. A D gene is named only where the DNA matches it firmly. Size is stated for part of the rows, as once, few or many counts, or as a class when the clone is expanded.

V: TRBV5-1
size: many
D: .
J: TRBJ2-5
CDR3: CASSLGDTSQETQYF
DNA: TGCGCCAGCAGCTTGGGAGACACGAGCCAAGAGACCCAGTACTTC

V: TRBV19
size: few
D: .
J: TRBJ1-2
CDR3: CASRLYQAGLYGYTF
DNA: TGTGCCAGTAGATTATATCAGGCGGGACTCTATGGCTACACCTTC

V: TRBV21-1
size: many
D: .
J: TRBJ2-1
CDR3: CAGEWERGF
DNA: TGTGCCGGGGAATGGGAGCGGGGGTTC

V: TRBV20-1
size: many
D: .
J: TRBJ2-7
CDR3: CSASDSPASSYEQYF
DNA: TGCAGTGCTAGCGATTCCCCAGCTAGTTCATACGAGCAGTACTTC

V: TRBV5-1
size: many
D: TRBD1
J: TRBJ1-6
CDR3: CASSLAFQGAAYNSPLHF
DNA: TGCGCCAGCAGCTTGGCCTTCCAGGGGGCGGCTTATAATTCACCCCTCCACTTT

V: TRBV6-1
size: many
D: .
J: TRBJ2-3
CDR3: CASSPGRTSTDTQYF
DNA: TGTGCCAGCAGCCCGGGACGGACTAGCACAGATACGCAGTATTTT

V: TRBV7-2
size: many
D: .
J: TRBJ2-3
CDR3: CASSLTRSDTQYF
DNA: TGTGCCAGCAGCTTAACGAGGTCAGATACGCAGTATTTT

V: TRBV6-6
size: many
D: TRBD1
J: TRBJ1-5
CDR3: CASSDRGGQPQHF
DNA: TGTGCCAGCAGCGACAGGGGAGGTCAGCCCCAGCATTTT

V: TRBV7-2
size: many
D: .
J: TRBJ1-5
CDR3: CASSFGGGRGNQPQHF
DNA: TGTGCCAGCAGCTTCGGGGGGGGCCGTGGCAATCAGCCCCAGCATTTT

V: TRBV7-3
size: many
D: TRBD1
J: TRBJ2-5
CDR3: CASSILGGMETQYF
DNA: TGTGCCAGCAGCATACTAGGGGGCATGGAGACCCAGTACTTC

V: TRBV4-3
size: many
D: TRBD1
J: TRBJ2-3
CDR3: CASSQEGHLGTGTDTQYF
DNA: TGCGCCAGCAGCCAAGAAGGGCATTTGGGGACAGGGACAGATACGCAGTATTTT

V: TRBV4-3
size: few
D: .
J: TRBJ2-1
CDR3: CASSRGANEQFF
DNA: TGCGCCAGCAGCCGGGGGGCAAATGAGCAGTTCTTC

V: TRBV5-5
size: many
D: .
J: TRBJ2-3
CDR3: CASSLGVQFFTDTQYF
DNA: TGTGCCAGCAGCCTAGGGGTTCAATTCTTCACAGATACGCAGTATTTT

V: TRBV6-5
size: many
D: .
J: TRBJ2-5
CDR3: CASSPRTGTQYF
DNA: TGTGCCAGCAGTCCCCGTACAGGGACCCAGTACTTC

V: TRBV6-5
size: many
D: .
J: TRBJ2-2
CDR3: CASKHQNTGELFF
DNA: TGTGCCAGCAAACACCAGAACACCGGGGAGCTGTTTTTT

V: TRBV5-4
size: few
D: TRBD1
J: TRBJ2-2
CDR3: CASSQGAYYTGELFF
DNA: TGTGCCAGCAGCCAGGGGGCGTATTACACCGGGGAGCTGTTTTTT

V: TRBV5-1
size: many
D: .
J: TRBJ1-1
CDR3: CASSLERGTAFF
DNA: TGCGCCAGCAGCTTGGAAAGAGGGACCGCTTTCTTT

V: TRBV5-6
size: .
D: .
J: TRBJ2-1
CDR3: CATAPGLGYNEQFF
DNA: TGTGCCACCGCACCGGGACTGGGATACAATGAGCAGTTCTTC

V: TRBV24-1
size: many
D: .
J: TRBJ1-5
CDR3: CATSEALGQPQHF
DNA: TGTGCCACCAGTGAAGCGTTGGGTCAGCCCCAGCATTTT

V: TRBV7-2
size: .
D: .
J: TRBJ2-1
CDR3: CASSSSPSADGEQFF
DNA: TGTGCCAGCAGCTCAAGCCCATCTGCCGACGGGGAGCAGTTCTTC

V: TRBV14
size: many
D: .
J: TRBJ2-1
CDR3: CASSQLDGASEQFF
DNA: TGTGCCAGCAGCCAACTGGACGGGGCGAGTGAGCAGTTCTTC

V: TRBV27
size: many
D: .
J: TRBJ2-7
CDR3: CASSLRGPDYEQYF
DNA: TGTGCCAGCAGTCTCAGGGGTCCGGACTACGAGCAGTACTTC

V: TRBV11-2
size: many
D: .
J: TRBJ2-3
CDR3: CASSLLRGDTQYF
DNA: TGTGCCAGCAGCTTACTTCGGGGGGATACGCAGTATTTT

V: TRBV3-1
size: few
D: .
J: TRBJ1-1
CDR3: CASSPPIMNTEAFF
DNA: TGTGCCAGCAGCCCCCCCATCATGAACACTGAAGCTTTCTTT

V: TRBV9
size: .
D: .
J: TRBJ2-5
CDR3: CASSVEGLTQYF
DNA: TGTGCCAGCAGCGTAGAGGGGTTAACCCAGTACTTC

V: TRBV9
size: many
D: .
J: TRBJ1-2
CDR3: CASSASTSDYGYTF
DNA: TGTGCCAGCAGCGCATCTACATCTGACTATGGCTACACCTTC

V: TRBV12-3/TRBV12-4
size: many
D: .
J: TRBJ1-4
CDR3: CASNVQGGNEKLFF
DNA: TGTGCCAGCAACGTTCAGGGTGGGAATGAAAAACTGTTTTTT

V: TRBV27
size: many
D: .
J: TRBJ2-3
CDR3: CASSDLIFAGTTSTDTQYF
DNA: TGTGCCAGCAGCGACCTAATCTTTGCGGGCACAACTAGCACAGATACGCAGTATTTT

V: TRBV7-2
size: many
D: .
J: TRBJ2-2
CDR3: CASSLGQHAGELFF
DNA: TGTGCCAGCAGCCTAGGACAGCACGCCGGGGAGCTGTTTTTT

V: TRBV20-1
size: few
D: .
J: TRBJ2-2
CDR3: CSARDLAAPNTGELFF
DNA: TGCAGTGCTAGAGATCTGGCAGCACCGAACACCGGGGAGCTGTTTTTT

V: TRBV7-6
size: many
D: TRBD1
J: TRBJ2-2
CDR3: CASSLGQGDTGELFF
DNA: TGTGCCAGCAGCCTGGGACAGGGCGACACCGGGGAGCTGTTTTTT

V: TRBV5-1
size: .
D: .
J: TRBJ2-2
CDR3: CASSPSGGTGELFF
DNA: TGCGCCAGCAGCCCCAGCGGTGGCACCGGGGAGCTGTTTTTT

V: TRBV2
size: many
D: TRBD1
J: TRBJ1-2
CDR3: CASRPTGRTGYTF
DNA: TGTGCCAGCAGACCGACAGGGCGGACCGGCTACACCTTC

V: TRBV5-1
size: many
D: TRBD1
J: TRBJ2-4
CDR3: CASSPEGQANIQYF
DNA: TGCGCCAGCAGCCCAGAGGGACAGGCAAACATTCAGTACTTC

V: TRBV5-1
size: many
D: TRBD2
J: TRBJ2-1
CDR3: CASSRSLAGAHNEQFF
DNA: TGCGCCAGCAGCCGATCACTAGCGGGGGCCCACAATGAGCAGTTCTTC

V: TRBV11-3
size: many
D: TRBD2
J: TRBJ2-3
CDR3: CASSSGTSGVTDTQYF
DNA: TGTGCCAGCAGCTCAGGGACTAGCGGTGTGACAGATACGCAGTATTTT

V: TRBV10-3
size: many
D: .
J: TRBJ2-7
CDR3: CAISEGFSYEQYF
DNA: TGTGCCATCAGTGAGGGTTTCTCCTACGAGCAGTACTTC

V: TRBV18
size: many
D: .
J: TRBJ2-7
CDR3: CASSPGVGRGGDEQYF
DNA: TGTGCCAGCTCACCAGGTGTCGGAAGGGGGGGAGACGAGCAGTACTTC

V: TRBV4-2
size: .
D: .
J: TRBJ1-5
CDR3: CASSQVRGGNQPQHF
DNA: TGTGCCAGCAGCCAAGTGAGGGGGGGCAATCAGCCCCAGCATTTT

V: TRBV7-2
size: many
D: TRBD2
J: TRBJ2-3
CDR3: CASSSFRGGGSDTQYF
DNA: TGTGCCAGCAGCTCGTTTCGTGGCGGGGGTTCAGATACGCAGTATTTT

V: TRBV4-2
size: many
D: .
J: TRBJ1-5
CDR3: CASSQGQERPQHF
DNA: TGTGCCAGCAGCCAAGGACAGGAGAGGCCCCAGCATTTT

V: TRBV7-2
size: many
D: .
J: TRBJ2-7
CDR3: CASSFAEGSYEQYF
DNA: TGTGCCAGCAGCTTTGCAGAGGGTTCCTACGAGCAGTACTTC

V: TRBV7-9
size: many
D: TRBD2
J: TRBJ2-3
CDR3: CASSLTSGSTDTQYF
DNA: TGTGCCAGCAGCCTGACTAGCGGAAGCACAGATACGCAGTATTTT

V: TRBV7-2
size: many
D: TRBD2
J: TRBJ2-1
CDR3: CASSLFLLAALEQFF
DNA: TGTGCCAGCAGCTTATTCCTACTAGCGGCCCTTGAGCAGTTCTTC

V: TRBV11-1
size: many
D: .
J: TRBJ2-2
CDR3: CASSLEFGELFF
DNA: TGTGCCAGCAGCTTAGAGTTTGGGGAGCTGTTTTTT

V: TRBV7-9
size: many
D: .
J: TRBJ1-1
CDR3: CASSLESNTEAFF
DNA: TGTGCCAGCAGCTTAGAGTCGAACACTGAAGCTTTCTTT

V: TRBV7-9
size: few
D: TRBD1
J: TRBJ2-2
CDR3: CASSSLTGDYGELFF
DNA: TGTGCCAGCAGCTCCTTAACAGGGGATTATGGGGAGCTGTTTTTT

V: TRBV5-1
size: many
D: .
J: TRBJ2-3
CDR3: CASSLNLAQDTQYF
DNA: TGCGCCAGCAGCTTGAATTTAGCACAAGATACGCAGTATTTT

V: TRBV7-9
size: many
D: .
J: TRBJ2-3
CDR3: CASSLWGPDTQYF
DNA: TGTGCCAGCAGCTTGTGGGGACCAGATACGCAGTATTTT

V: TRBV5-1
size: few
D: TRBD1
J: TRBJ2-3
CDR3: CASSHPPGQGPDTQYF
DNA: TGCGCCAGCAGCCATCCCCCGGGACAGGGGCCAGATACGCAGTATTTT